This entry concerns a single T cell receptor beta chain. Trimming stripped 5 bases from V and 4 bases from J, with 11 bases between. CDR1 and CDR2 (germline): SGHVS, FQNEAQ. CDR3 length: 13 residues. This sample was taken from a study of blood T cell repertoires in COVID-19. Whole-study context: Nucleic acid was either cDNA or gDNA, and it came from T cells, B-cell-depleted T cells, or PBMCs.

Original handling: Nucleated cell counts were estimated from reference gene primer amplification. Repertoires were generated with immunoSEQ multiplex PCR, while TCRdb's copy carries only in-frame clones and drops some. For V, J and clone size, that table is used; D and trimming come from the DNA. The sample contains around 150,000 clones, 85% to 95% of which appear only once. The V and J genes are TRBV7-8 and TRBJ1-1; a possible D gene is TRBD1 (5 bases). The source material was peripheral blood. The sequence came from a woman aged 50 to 60 with acute or convalescent COVID-19. This chain's CDR3 is CASSHDGGTEAFF. CDR3 nucleotides: TGTGCCAGCAGCCACGACGGGGGCACTGAAGCTTTCTTT.